The rows below give T cell receptor beta chains drawn from one sample of a study of T cell clonotyping in hematopoietic cell transplantation. The assay was immunoSEQ multiplex PCR, and TCRdb's table has in-frame clones only and misses some. The sample includes over 15,000 clones, roughly 80% of them seen just once. Sequenced material: peripheral blood mononuclear cells, taken before stem cell transplant. These receptors were obtained from a man aged 55 to 70 with acute myeloid leukemia. Some clones in this sample may be carry-over from other donors' samples. Each CDR3 is given with its conserved first and last residue. The order of the fields is V gene, J gene, CDR3 protein.

TRBV5-6,TRBJ2-2,CASSLVGPGELFF
TRBV14,NA,CASSQAAGGPGEQYF
TRBV7-9,TRBJ2-2,CASRIPPGLAGNTGELFF
TRBV19,TRBJ2-2,CASSIMNGELFF
TRBV9,TRBJ1-5,CASSGATGTQPQHF
TRBV6-5,TRBJ2-7,CASSSIGSGGTYEQYF
TRBV7-8,TRBJ1-5,CASSPLVPQGTQPQHF
TRBV13,TRBJ2-7,CASSPDSSYEQYF
TRBV27,TRBJ1-1,CASSPLLRPGTEAFF
TRBV15,TRBJ1-5,CATSIDRGGQPQHF
TRBV29-1,TRBJ2-3,CSVASGGTDTQYF
TRBV11-1,TRBJ2-2,CASSFGLAGGNTGELFF
TRBV5-6,TRBJ2-7,CASSDRTVAPYEQYF
TRBV11-1,TRBJ2-2,CASSPRRGRTGELFF
TRBV9,TRBJ2-1,CASSPWGDTYNEQFF
TRBV6-6,TRBJ2-1,CASSYEVSGNEQFF
TRBV7-2,TRBJ2-7,CASSLGALIPIYEQYF
TRBV29-1,TRBJ1-2,CSVVLGQGNHGYTF
TRBV20-1,TRBJ1-4,CSASSNEKLFF
TRBV9,TRBJ1-1,CASSVYQSMNTEAFF
TRBV5-1,TRBJ1-1,CASSLAGMDTEAFF
TRBV5-1,TRBJ2-7,CASSLDGGVDDEQYF
TRBV29-1,TRBJ2-1,CSVEWGKSSYNEQFF
TRBV9,TRBJ2-3,CASSVFLAGGTDTQYF
TRBV7-9,TRBJ1-2,CASSRTGPLDTF
TRBV5-6,NA,CASSSEFRAYEQYF
TRBV19,TRBJ1-1,CASSTTGTGWSNTEAFF
TRBV6-5,TRBJ1-4,CASSYVGVANEKLFF
TRBV6-1,TRBJ2-2,CASSEGATDTGELFF
TRBV11-3,TRBJ1-3,CASSLYRGISGNTIYF
TRBV7-2,TRBJ1-2,CASSSRGLPWGYTF
TRBV7-6,TRBJ2-2,CASSVGQGPNTGELFF
TRBV7-6,TRBJ1-3,CASSLLSGNTIYF
TRBV7-2,TRBJ2-5,CASSLGGSKKETQYF
TRBV11-3,TRBJ2-6,CASSPGMNSGANVLTF
TRBV19,TRBJ1-6,CASSLQGSNSPLHF
TRBV4-3,TRBJ2-3,CASSQGGGRVTDTQYF
TRBV14,TRBJ2-3,CASSQDVSGDYTDTQYF
TRBV5-4,TRBJ2-7,CASSPGARTYEQYF
TRBV10-3,TRBJ1-1,CAIRGTAPNTEAFF
TRBV6-5,TRBJ2-7,CASSVRGLTRYEQYF
TRBV5-1,TRBJ2-2,CASSLAGDSANTGELFF
TRBV4-3,TRBJ2-7,CASSQELTGTVGTYEQYF
TRBV5-1,TRBJ2-7,CASSPSTGESYEQYF
TRBV6-5,TRBJ1-4,CASTRFGTNEKLFF
TRBV7-2,TRBJ2-5,CASSFLLIQETQYF
TRBV6-1,TRBJ1-2,CASRQEGAGYTF
TRBV7-9,TRBJ1-2,CASSLGDRGNYGYTF
TRBV4-2,TRBJ2-3,CASSQGGSPEDTQYF
TRBV7-2,TRBJ1-2,CASSWGSDRPSHGYTF
TRBV5-1,TRBJ1-1,CASSSGIRGDAFF
TRBV11-2,TRBJ2-2,CASSLQPNTGELFF
TRBV7-8,TRBJ2-7,CASSLSQGAVYEQYF
TRBV5-1,TRBJ1-2,CASSLGPTNYGYTF
TRBV30,TRBJ1-2,CALSDRVNYGYTF
TRBV6-6,TRBJ1-2,CASEKRGYTF